A selection of T cell receptor beta chains follows, all from one sample in a study of cytomegalovirus exposure and HLA in healthy donors. TCRdb keeps only in-frame clones here, not all; method: immunoSEQ multiplex PCR. The profile shows some 180,000 clones, about nine tenths of them singletons. The sequenced material came from PBMCs. These receptors were collected from a boy younger than 10 in good health and CMV-seronegative. Both conserved end residues are part of each CDR3. D genes are given only for firm matches. Rows may omit the clone size; those that give it use once, few, many or a size class.

d_call	v_call	clone_size	j_call	cdr3_nt	cdr3_aa
.	TRBV6-1	once	TRBJ2-3	TGTGCCAGCAGTGACTCAACAGAGCCCACAGATACGCAGTATTTT	CASSDSTEPTDTQYF
.	TRBV5-8	.	TRBJ1-4	TGTGCCAGCAGCTTGAACCGACTAGTCTCTAATGAAAAACTGTTTTTT	CASSLNRLVSNEKLFF
TRBD2	TRBV6-1	few	TRBJ2-3	TGTGCCAGCAGTGGTTCGGAGGGACTACCACAATACACAGATACGCAGTATTTT	CASSGSEGLPQYTDTQYF
.	TRBV5-1	.	TRBJ2-7	TGCGCCAGCAGCACGGGGTTAGGGGGCTACGAGCAGTACTTC	CASSTGLGGYEQYF
.	TRBV27	few	TRBJ1-4	TGTGCCAGCGGGCGGCGGGGAGAAAAACTGTTTTTT	CASGRRGEKLFF
.	TRBV23-1	.	TRBJ2-7	TGCGCCAGCAGTGTCTCGCGGCGCTCCTACGAGCAGTACTTC	CASSVSRRSYEQYF
TRBD1	TRBV2	.	TRBJ2-7	TGTGCCAGCAGCCGGGACAGGAAGGGCGAGCAGTACTTC	CASSRDRKGEQYF
TRBD2	TRBV29-1	.	TRBJ2-7	TGCAGCGTTGTAATCAGCGGGAGCTACGAGCAGTACTTC	CSVVISGSYEQYF
TRBD1	TRBV6-6	.	TRBJ1-1	TGTGCCAGCAGTAAAGACAGGGCGGAGGGCACTGAAGCTTTCTTT	CASSKDRAEGTEAFF
TRBD2	TRBV30	.	TRBJ2-1	TGTGCCTGGATGGCGGGAGTTGGTAATGAGCAGTTCTTC	CAWMAGVGNEQFF
.	TRBV5-1	.	TRBJ2-5	TGCGCCAGCAGCAAGCGAAATCTCCAAGAGACCCAGTACTTC	CASSKRNLQETQYF
.	TRBV11-3	.	TRBJ2-3	TGTGCCAGCAGCTTGTATGGAGAGACAGATACGCAGTATTTT	CASSLYGETDTQYF
TRBD1	TRBV7-9	once	TRBJ1-3	TGTTCCAGCAGCGCTGACAGGGGAGGCGGAAACACCATATATTTT	CSSSADRGGGNTIYF
.	TRBV5-3	.	TRBJ1-5	TGTGCCAGAAGCGTCGTGACAGGTCATCAGCCCCAGCATTTT	CARSVVTGHQPQHF
.	TRBV4-1	.	TRBJ1-5	TGCGCCAGCAGCCAAGCCTCCAGGGGCAATCAGCCCCAGCATTTT	CASSQASRGNQPQHF
TRBD2	TRBV6-5	.	TRBJ2-3	TGTGCCAGCAGAGCGGGAGAGGCAGATACGCAGTATTTT	CASRAGEADTQYF
TRBD1	TRBV6-1	few	TRBJ1-1	TGTGCCAGCAGGGGACAGAGTGAAGCTTTCTTT	CASRGQSEAFF
.	TRBV27	.	TRBJ2-7	TGTGCCAGCAGTTTAGGGTCGCCGGGCTACGAGCAGTACTTC	CASSLGSPGYEQYF
.	TRBV5-1	.	TRBJ1-6	TGCGCCAGCGCCCCACTACAGGGAAATTCACCCCTCCACTTT	CASAPLQGNSPLHF
TRBD1	TRBV5-1	few	TRBJ2-6	TGCGCCAGCAGCTCCTTAATGACAGGGGAGAACTCTGGGGCCAACGTCCTGACTTTC	CASSSLMTGENSGANVLTF
.	TRBV4-2	.	TRBJ2-7	TGTGCCAGCAGCCAGACCCAGGGGGGCCCTAGCTCCTACGAGCAGTACTTC	CASSQTQGGPSSYEQYF
.	TRBV9	.	TRBJ2-7	TGTGCCAGCAGCGTAGATCCGTCCTACGAGCAGTACTTC	CASSVDPSYEQYF
.	TRBV7-9	.	TRBJ1-2	TGTTCCAGCAGCGCCGCAGGTCCTGGCTACACCTTC	CSSSAAGPGYTF
TRBD2	TRBV18	.	TRBJ2-3	TGTGCCAGCTCACTGTCAGCGGGGGGACTACTCGGCACGCAGTATTTT	CASSLSAGGLLGTQYF
TRBD1	TRBV5-8	.	TRBJ2-7	TGTGCCAGCAGCTTGTTATTCGGGACAGTTTCCCACGAGCAGTACTTC	CASSLLFGTVSHEQYF
.	TRBV7-3	.	TRBJ2-5	TGTGCCAGCAGCTTTTCGAGTTCGCAGACCCAGTACTTC	CASSFSSSQTQYF
TRBD2	TRBV7-7	.	TRBJ2-1	TGTGCCAGCAGCCCCGAAGGGACTAGCGGGATAAGTGAGCAGTTCTTC	CASSPEGTSGISEQFF
.	TRBV4-1	few	TRBJ1-1	TGCGCCAGCAGGCCCTCCAGGGAGGAATACACTGAAGCTTTCTTT	CASRPSREEYTEAFF